Each of the 11 T cell receptor beta chains below was sequenced from the same sample in a study of blood T cell repertoires in COVID-19. The table came from immunoSEQ multiplex PCR; TCRdb's copy has only in-frame clones and leaves some out. The sample carries roughly 380,000 clones, less than 90% recorded once. Specimen: PBMCs or T cells enriched from blood (not recorded which). The receptors were gathered from a woman under 40 who had recovered from COVID-19.

The V and J genes are TRBV7-9 and TRBJ1-2; weak D call: TRBD1 (6 bases). Trimming took 3 bases from V and 6 from J, leaving 23 bases between them. The germline gives CDR1 SEHNR, CDR2 FQNEAQ (reference sequence). The length of the CDR3 is 17 residues. The DNA for the CDR3 is TGTGCCAGCAGCTTGTCGGCATATGGGGGAGGGGGAGATGGCTACACCTTC. Its protein product is CASSLSAYGGGGDGYTF.

J is TRBJ2-5 and V is TRBV5-1, with D perhaps matching TRBD2 (5 bases). CDR1 is SGHRS, CDR2 YFSETQ, per germline. The CDR3 length is 15 residues. Trimming pared 3 bases from V and 3 bases from J, leaving 15 bases between. CDR3 in amino acids: CASSYRSGREETQYF. CDR3 nucleotides: TGCGCCAGCAGCTATCGTTCCGGGCGGGAAGAGACCCAGTACTTC.

This clone was seen just once. V is TRBV9 and J is TRBJ2-7, with TRBD1 matching 8 bases. Germline V gene data show CDR1 as SGDLS and CDR2 as YYNGEE. V shed 10 bases, J shed 1 base, and the junction held 4 bases outside the gene matches. The CDR3 loop spans 12 amino acids. CDR3 in amino acids: CAAQGASYEQYF. The CDR3 coding sequence is TGTGCCGCCCAGGGGGCGTCCTACGAGCAGTACTTC.

The rearrangement uses TRBV7-9 and TRBJ2-2; TRBD2 agrees at 8 bases. V shed 4 bases and J 4 bases; nucleotides not matched to a gene: 2. This CDR3 contains 14 residues. Germline CDR1 and CDR2: SEHNR and FQNEAQ (reference sequence). This CDR3 reads CASSWSGSTGELFF. CDR3 bases: TGTGCCAGCAGCTGGAGCGGGAGCACCGGGGAGCTGTTTTTT.

This sequence joins TRBV19 and TRBJ2-1, with TRBD2 identical over 12 bases. The J segment lost 7 bases and the V segment lost 9 bases, leaving 4 bases of the junction unmatched. Germline assignment: CDR1 LNHDA and CDR2 SQIVND (reference sequence). CDR3 size: 13 residues. CDR3 DNA sequence: TGTGCCAGCACCGGGACTAGCGGGAATGAGCAGTTCTTC. The encoded protein is CASTGTSGNEQFF.

J is TRBJ1-4 and V is TRBV20-1; D perhaps matches TRBD1 (6 bases). The CDR3 runs 13 residues. V lost 3 bases and J 6 bases, leaving 11 bases between the germline ends. Germline V gene lookup returns CDR1 DFQATT and CDR2 SNEGSKA (reference sequence). The CDR3 coding sequence is TGCAGTGCTAGTCGGACAGCGGATGAAAAACTGTTTTTT. Protein sequence: CSASRTADEKLFF.

To note about this clone: The sample contains more than one DNA sequence encoding this CDR3. This chain joins TRBV2 and TRBJ1-2, with 7 bases matching TRBD1. Trimming removed 9 bases from V and 2 bases from J; junction bases left unmatched: 6. Per germline, CDR1 SNHLY and CDR2 FYNNEI. The CDR3 consists of 13 residues. The CDR3 coding sequence is TGTGCCAGTCGGGACAGCTTAAACTATGGCTACACCTTC. It codes for CASRDSLNYGYTF.

The DNA of the CDR3 is TGCGCCATCTCACCCTCGACGGGGAACACTGAAGCTTTCTTT. Its translation is CAISPSTGNTEAFF. J is TRBJ1-1 and V is TRBV10-2, with unresolved D. V dropped 10 bases and J dropped 1 base, with 16 bases sitting between them. This CDR3 has 14 residues. Germline values: CDR1 WSHSY, CDR2 SAAADI.

DNA of the CDR3: TGTGCCAGCTCCACCACACTAGCGTCCTACAATGAGCAGTTCTTC. This gives the protein CASSTTLASYNEQFF. V gene TRBV18 combines with J gene TRBJ2-1, with 7 bases matching TRBD2. Germline V gene sequence: CDR1 KGHSH, CDR2 LQKENI. This CDR3 has 15 amino acids. Trimming took 6 bases from V and 1 from J; bases not matched to a gene: 6.

The rearrangement links TRBV27 to TRBJ1-6, with 8 bases lining up with TRBD1. CDR1 is MNHEY, CDR2 SMNVEV, per germline (reference sequence). The CDR3 covers 15 residues. The trim removed 3 bases at V and 10 bases at J, leaving 8 bases unmatched. CDR3 amino acids: CASSLEDRARSPLHF. CDR3 nucleotides: TGTGCCAGCAGTTTGGAGGACAGGGCAAGATCACCCCTCCACTTT.

Remarks on this clone: A junction boundary mismatches the germline segment, possibly from a read error. The chain joins TRBV7-8 to TRBJ1-1; D is undetermined. From germline, CDR1 is SGHVS and CDR2 FQNEAQ. This CDR3 comprises 14 residues. The CDR3 nucleotides are TGTGCCAGCAGCTTAGTTCGGGTGAATACTGAAGCTTTCTTT. Translation gives CASSLVRVNTEAFF.